Listed below are T cell receptor beta chains from one sample, sequenced in a study of T cells after yellow fever vaccination. TCRdb processed the 5' RACE reads anew with MiXCR; each CDR3 protein has one entry. Of 300,000 to 350,000 distinct CDR3 sequences detected, 3% to 4.5% appear once; the ten largest clones hold 20% to 30%. The starting material was PBMCs, obtained 5 days after the yellow fever booster vaccination. The receptors here all came from a man younger than 35 who received the YFV17D yellow fever vaccine. Both conserved end residues are part of each CDR3. The D gene is left open where the match is weak. The size of a clone is reported for some rows only, either as once, few or many, or as a class for expanded clones.

j_call	v_call	d_call	clone_size	cdr3_aa	cdr3_nt
TRBJ2-1	TRBV5-1	-	many	CASSQRGGTGNEQFF	TGCGCCAGCAGCCAGCGGGGGGGGACAGGGAATGAGCAGTTCTTC
TRBJ1-4	TRBV5-1	-	-	CASQSGRNEKLFF	TGCGCCAGCCAGTCGGGGCGGAATGAAAAACTGTTTTTT
TRBJ2-7	TRBV10-3	TRBD1	-	CAIRGTGDSEQYF	TGTGCCATCAGGGGGACAGGGGATAGCGAGCAGTACTTC
TRBJ2-2	TRBV7-9	-	many	CASSLVQLAPGELFF	TGTGCCAGCAGCTTAGTGCAGCTAGCGCCCGGGGAGCTGTTTTTT
TRBJ2-7	TRBV6-2/TRBV6-3	-	-	CASSMGGGHYEQYF	TGTGCCAGCAGCATGGGGGGCGGACACTACGAGCAGTACTTC
TRBJ1-1	TRBV20-1	-	many	CSASMNTEAFF	TGCAGTGCTAGCATGAACACTGAAGCTTTCTTT
TRBJ1-5	TRBV3-2	-	few	CASSQSLRPQHF	TGTGCCAGCAGCCAATCCCTTCGGCCCCAGCATTTT
TRBJ1-2	TRBV4-2	-	-	CASSQDAGQNYGYTF	TGTGCCAGCAGCCAAGATGCGGGGCAGAACTATGGCTACACCTTC
TRBJ2-5	TRBV29-1	-	-	CSAQGLGETQYF	TGCAGCGCCCAGGGGCTTGGGGAGACCCAGTACTTC
TRBJ1-5	TRBV28	TRBD1	many	CASTPRGQGEGQPQHF	TGTGCCAGCACTCCTCGGGGACAGGGGGAGGGTCAGCCCCAGCATTTT
TRBJ2-2	TRBV6-4	-	many	CASSEKGGGGELFF	TGTGCCAGCAGTGAGAAGGGAGGTGGCGGGGAGCTGTTTTTT
TRBJ1-2	TRBV15	TRBD1	few	CATSRVGTDYTF	TGTGCCACCAGCAGAGTGGGGACAGACTACACCTTC
TRBJ2-5	TRBV20-1	-	few	CSARGNFQETQYF	TGCAGTGCTAGAGGAAATTTCCAAGAGACCCAGTACTTC
TRBJ2-1	TRBV12-3/TRBV12-4	-	-	CASSPAGGGLGNEQFF	TGTGCCAGCAGTCCCGCCGGTGGGGGGCTAGGGAATGAGCAGTTCTTC
TRBJ2-3	TRBV20-1	-	-	CSAGRGVSTDTQYF	TGCAGTGCTGGTCGCGGGGTTAGCACAGATACGCAGTATTTT
TRBJ2-1	TRBV4-3	-	many	CASRGEYTGGDEQFF	TGCGCCAGCAGGGGGGAATACACAGGTGGGGATGAGCAGTTCTTC
TRBJ1-1	TRBV20-1	-	few	CSARDRGRGLTEAFF	TGCAGTGCTAGAGATAGGGGCAGGGGTCTCACTGAAGCTTTCTTT
TRBJ2-3	TRBV12-3/TRBV12-4	-	-	CAAGQTTDTQYF	TGTGCCGCGGGGCAGACCACAGATACGCAGTATTTT
TRBJ2-1	TRBV24-1	-	-	CATSDSSLYSQQFF	TGTGCCACCAGTGATTCTTCCCTCTACTCGCAGCAGTTCTTC
TRBJ1-6	TRBV6-5	-	few	CATYIASGNPGWISLHF	TGTGCCACCTATATCGCTAGTGGGAATCCGGGCTGGATTTCCCTCCACTTT
TRBJ2-5	TRBV7-3	-	-	CASSLTLASETQYF	TGTGCCAGCAGCTTAACGTTAGCCTCAGAGACCCAGTACTTC